This record looks at one T cell receptor beta chain sequence and its context. This sample stems from a study of cytomegalovirus exposure and HLA in healthy donors. Primers: 60 Vbeta forward and 13 Jbeta reverse. Assay: immunoSEQ multiplex PCR; the TCRdb copy retains only in-frame clones and omits some. Of 180,000 or so clones listed, roughly 9.5% are singletons. Germline CDR1 reads SGDLS; CDR2 reads YYNGEE. CDR3 length: 16 residues. V was pared by 4 bases and J by 8 bases, with 22 bases between. Sequences were obtained from PBMCs. This clonotype originated in a woman aged 30 to 39 in good health and CMV-seropositive. This rearrangement joins TRBV9 to TRBJ2-1; D is possibly TRBD1 (5 bases). The CDR3 loop reads CASSPHDSGWGDEQFF. The CDR3 bases are TGTGCCAGCAGCCCACATGACTCCGGCTGGGGCGATGAGCAGTTCTTC.